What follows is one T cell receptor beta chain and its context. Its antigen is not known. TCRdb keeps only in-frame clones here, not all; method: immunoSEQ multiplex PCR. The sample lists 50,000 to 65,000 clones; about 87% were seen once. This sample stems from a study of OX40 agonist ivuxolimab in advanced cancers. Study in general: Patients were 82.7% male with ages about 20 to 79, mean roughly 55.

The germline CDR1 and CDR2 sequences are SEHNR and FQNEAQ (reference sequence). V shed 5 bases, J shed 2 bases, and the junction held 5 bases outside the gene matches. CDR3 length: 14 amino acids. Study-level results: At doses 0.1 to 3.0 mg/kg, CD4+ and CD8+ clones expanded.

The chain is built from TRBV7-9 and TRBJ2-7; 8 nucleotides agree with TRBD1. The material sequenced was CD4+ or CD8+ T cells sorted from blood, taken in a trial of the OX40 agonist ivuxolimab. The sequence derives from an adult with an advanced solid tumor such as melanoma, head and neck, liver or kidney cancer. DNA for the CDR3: TGTGCCAGCAGCCCCCCGGGACAGGCCTACGAGCAGTACTTC. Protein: CASSPPGQAYEQYF.